The TCR beta chain described here comes from a study of blood T cell repertoires in COVID-19. In the study overall: There were acute and convalescent COVID-19 samples, and they came from the United States, Italy and Spain. PBMCs, B-cell-depleted T cells, or T cells were the source of the cDNA or gDNA that made up the material.

The V and J ends lost 2 bases and 3 bases respectively, with 8 bases between them. The CDR3 extends over 13 amino acids. Germline lookup yields CDR1 SGHNT and CDR2 YYREEE (reference sequence). Study processing details: From reference gene primer amplification, estimates of nucleated cell counts were derived. Profiled with immunoSEQ multiplex PCR; TCRdb holds only in-frame clones, not every one. That table supplies the V and J calls and clone size; D and trimming were determined from the DNA. The table has about 94,000 clones, 65% to 85% seen once. This clone was seen just once. The sample comprised peripheral blood. This chain connects TRBV5-4 to TRBJ2-5, with D possibly matching TRBD2 (5 bases). The sequence derives from a man aged 60 to 69 with acute or convalescent COVID-19. CDR3 loop: CASSFFGKETQYF. CDR3 DNA: TGTGCCAGCAGCTTCTTCGGGAAAGAGACCCAGTACTTC.